The 32 T cell receptor beta chains reported below all come from one sample, sequenced in a study of blood T cell repertoires in COVID-19. The data were produced by immunoSEQ multiplex PCR, yet TCRdb's version contains in-frame clones alone and is incomplete. There are roughly 260,000 clones in the sample; 80% to 90% occur only once, and approximately 1.9% lies in the top ten. Input material: PBMCs or T cells enriched from blood (not recorded which). The receptors were sampled from a woman between 50 and 59 years old who had recovered from COVID-19.

This chain uses TRBV1 with TRBJ2-1; TRBD2 is taken as the D call from the table, unchecked against the DNA. TRBV1 constitutes a pseudogene. The CDR3 covers 11 residues. CDR3 bases: TGCACCAGCAGCCACGACGGGATTAAGTTCTTC. Translation: CTSSHDGIKFF.

CDR3 sequence: CASSLFAQPLYEQYF. In DNA form, the CDR3 reads TGTGCCAGCAGTTTATTCGCACAGCCCCTTTACGAGCAGTACTTC. This sequence joins TRBV27 and TRBJ2-7; D call uncertain. CDR1 and CDR2 (germline): MNHEY, SMNVEV (reference sequence). The CDR3 spans 15 residues. Trimming stripped 1 base from V and 4 bases from J, with 14 bases between.

The J gene is TRBJ1-1, the V gene TRBV5-6; 8 bases map to TRBD1. The germline V gene encodes CDR1 SGHDT and CDR2 YYEEEE. The V and J ends lost 4 bases and 4 bases, in that order; junction bases with no gene match: 12. This CDR3 region has 16 residues. The CDR3 DNA reads as TGTGCCAGCAGCCCGACAGGGGCCTTGGCGTCCACTGAAGCTTTCTTT. Translated: CASSPTGALASTEAFF.

The gene calls are TRBV7-8 and TRBJ2-1, with a possible D match to TRBD2 (6 bases). With 6 bases removed from V and 5 bases from J, the gap between germline ends came to 20 bases. This CDR3 comprises 16 residues. The germline CDR1 and CDR2 sequences are SGHVS and FQNEAQ. This CDR3 reads CASRSLPGEIHNEQFF. CDR3 in DNA: TGTGCCAGCAGGTCTCTACCGGGGGAAATCCACAATGAGCAGTTCTTC.

This sequence joins TRBV20-1 and TRBJ1-1, with D possibly matching TRBD1 (5 bases). The CDR3 sequence is 11 residues long. In germline, CDR1 is DFQATT, CDR2 SNEGSKA (reference sequence). Trimming stripped 4 bases from V and 7 bases from J, with 10 bases between. CDR3 sequence reads: CSATSGHEAFF. In DNA form, the CDR3 reads TGCAGTGCTACGTCAGGGCATGAAGCTTTCTTT.

The V gene is TRBV28, the J gene TRBJ2-7; D might be TRBD1 (6 bases). The ends were cut back, 3 bases at V and 5 bases at J, with 11 bases in the middle. This CDR3 is built from 13 residues. Germline-derived CDR1 and CDR2 are MDHEN and SYDVKM. The CDR3 protein is CASSLSSGDEQYF. CDR3 in DNA: TGTGCCAGCAGTTTGAGTTCAGGGGACGAGCAGTACTTC.

The V call is TRBV5-5, the J call TRBJ1-3, with 8 positions matching TRBD1. The CDR3 is 16 amino acids. Germline-derived CDR1 and CDR2 are SGHKS and YYEKEE (reference sequence). With 0 bases clipped from V and 2 bases from J, the junction kept 4 bases outside the gene matches. The CDR3 protein is CASSLAGTGAGNTIYF. The DNA for the CDR3 is TGTGCCAGCAGCTTGGCCGGGACAGGAGCTGGAAACACCATATATTTT.

The chain carries TRBV18 and TRBJ2-2; D is possibly TRBD2 (6 bases). Germline CDR1 is KGHSH and CDR2 is LQKENI. CDR3 length: 17 amino acids. V was clipped by 3 bases and J by 0 bases, with 14 bases between them. The CDR3: CASSPTGAPTNTGELFF. Written as DNA, the CDR3 is TGTGCCAGCTCACCCACGGGAGCCCCCACGAACACCGGGGAGCTGTTTTTT.

The chain recombines TRBV29-1 with TRBJ1-1; tentatively, D is TRBD1 (6 bases). Per the germline V gene, CDR1 is SQVTM and CDR2 is ANQGSEA. The CDR3 sequence is 12 residues long. V was shortened by 4 bases and J by 5 bases, with 11 bases between the two germline ends. The CDR3 bases are TGCAGCGTTGTGCCAGGGGAAACTGAAGCTTTCTTT. Residues: CSVVPGETEAFF.

The chain employs TRBV19 and TRBJ2-7; 8 nucleotides agree with TRBD2. V shed 4 bases and J 5 bases; nucleotides not matched to a gene: 7. The germline V gene has CDR1 LNHDA and CDR2 SQIVND (reference sequence). This CDR3 is built from 14 residues. The CDR3 here is CASSTIAGIDEQYF. CDR3 coding DNA: TGTGCCAGTAGTACCATAGCGGGAATCGACGAGCAGTACTTC.

This chain joins TRBV18 and TRBJ2-1; possible D gene TRBD2, 6 bases. V gave up 2 bases and J gave up 6 bases, with 11 bases separating them. The CDR3 is 14 residues long. CDR1 is KGHSH and CDR2 is LQKENI in the germline V gene. CDR3 in amino acids: CASSPELATNEQFF. In DNA, the CDR3 is TGTGCCAGCTCACCAGAACTAGCTACCAATGAGCAGTTCTTC. Full variable domain (outside the CDR3, taken from reference TRBV18 and TRBJ2-1): NAGVMQNPRHLVRRRGQEARLRCSPMKGHSHVYWYRQLPEEGLKFMVYLQKENIIDESGMPKERFSAEFPKEGPSILRIQQVVRGDSAAYFCASSPELATNEQFFGPGTRLTVL.

The chain uses TRBV6-1 and TRBJ1-5, with a possible D match to TRBD1 (6 bases). V was trimmed by 1 base and J by 3 bases, leaving 10 bases between them. The CDR3 is 15 amino acids. CDR1 is MNHNS, CDR2 SASEGT, per germline. The DNA of the CDR3 is TGTGCCAGCAGTGAAGTCAGGGGCGCCAATCAGCCCCAGCATTTT. Translating it yields CASSEVRGANQPQHF.

Details on this clone: Compared with germline, one end of the junction differs, possibly owing to a read error. The chain is built from TRBV7-7 and TRBJ2-5, with TRBD2 matching over 8 bases. Germline assignment: CDR1 SSHAT and CDR2 FNYEAQ (reference sequence). This CDR3 contains 15 residues. CDR3 residues: CASSFRLATQETQYF. In DNA, the CDR3 is TGTGCTAGCAGCTTCAGACTAGCGACTCAAGAGACCCAGTACTTC.

The rearrangement uses TRBV10-3 and TRBJ2-5; TRBD1 agrees at 7 bases. Trimming removed 3 bases from V and 2 bases from J; junction bases left unmatched: 3. Germline loops: CDR1 ENHRY, CDR2 SYGVKD. The CDR3 length is 14 residues. CDR3 sequence reads: CAISEQTGQETQYF. CDR3 nucleotide sequence: TGTGCCATCAGTGAACAGACAGGGCAAGAGACCCAGTACTTC.

The chain carries TRBV5-1 and TRBJ2-1, with 8 bases identical to TRBD2. Per germline, CDR1 SGHRS and CDR2 YFSETQ. The CDR3 is made up of 15 amino acids. Trimming at V came to 1 base and at J to 6 bases, leaving 6 bases not matched to a gene. CDR3 sequence reads: CASSLRSGSGNEQFF. CDR3 in DNA: TGCGCCAGCAGCTTGAGAAGCGGGAGCGGCAATGAGCAGTTCTTC.

This chain joins TRBV4-1 and TRBJ2-5, with TRBD1 as a possible D gene (6 bases). V was cut by 2 bases and J by 1 base, with 14 bases left in between. The CDR3 is 16 amino acids. Per germline, CDR1 MGHRA and CDR2 YSYEKL. CDR3 sequence (DNA): TGCGCCAGCAGCCAATCGGCTGGACAGTCCCAAGAGACCCAGTACTTC. Encoded protein: CASSQSAGQSQETQYF.

The rearrangement uses TRBV19 and TRBJ2-2; 11 nucleotides align to TRBD2. V lost 6 bases and J lost 5; bases outside the gene matches: 14. There are 18 residues in the CDR3. The V gene's germline CDR1 is LNHDA and CDR2 SQIVND (reference sequence). The CDR3 here is CASSRLGPSGRFTGELFF. The CDR3 coding sequence is TGTGCCAGTAGCCGCCTCGGCCCTAGCGGGAGGTTTACCGGGGAGCTGTTTTTT.

This clone was counted between two and nine times. The J gene is TRBJ2-7, the V gene TRBV7-8, with no clear D. The CDR3 has 14 amino acids. Germline CDR1 SGHVS, CDR2 FQNEAQ. V was clipped by 5 bases and J by 4 bases, with 15 bases between them. The CDR3 DNA follows: TGTGCCAGCAGCCCCGGCCGACTGCCTTACGAGCAGTACTTC. Its protein is CASSPGRLPYEQYF.

The chain links TRBV30 to TRBJ2-7, with TRBD2 matching over 10 bases. The CDR3 runs to 17 residues. From germline, CDR1 is GTSNPN and CDR2 SVGIG (reference sequence). The junction had 12 bases not matched to a gene; V was cut back by 3 bases and J by 1 base. CDR3 sequence reads: CAWRGVASGSTSYEQYF. The CDR3, as DNA: TGTGCCTGGAGGGGGGTGGCTAGCGGGAGTACGTCCTACGAGCAGTACTTC. The entire variable domain, with the rest obtained from reference TRBV30 and TRBJ2-7, is as follows: SQTIHQWPATLVQPVGSPLSLECTVEGTSNPNLYWYRQAAGRGLQLLFYSVGIGQISSEVPQNLSASRPQDRQFILSSKKLLLSDSGFYLCAWRGVASGSTSYEQYFGPGTRLTVT.

The chain couples TRBV27 to TRBJ2-2; D possibly corresponds to TRBD2 (7 bases). Germline CDR1 is MNHEY and CDR2 is SMNVEV (reference sequence). V was trimmed by 2 bases and J by 4 bases, leaving 14 bases between them. The CDR3 runs to 16 residues. The CDR3 sequence is CASSLEQGGSTGELFF. The CDR3 coding sequence is TGTGCCAGCAGTTTAGAACAGGGAGGGTCCACCGGGGAGCTGTTTTTT.

The chain carries TRBV5-1 and TRBJ2-5, with D possibly being TRBD1 (6 bases). Germline-derived CDR1 and CDR2 are SGHRS and YFSETQ. CDR3 size: 14 residues. Deletions cut 4 bases from V and 1 base from J, with 11 bases between. The CDR3 reads CASSHGTTQETQYF. The CDR3 DNA reads as TGCGCCAGCAGCCACGGGACAACCCAAGAGACCCAGTACTTC.

The V and J genes are TRBV19 and TRBJ1-5, with TRBD1 matching over 7 bases. The V segment lost 6 bases and the J segment 2 bases; nucleotides outside the gene matches: 7. This CDR3 contains 15 residues. Germline assignment: CDR1 LNHDA and CDR2 SQIVND (reference sequence). The CDR3 nucleotides read TGTGCCAGTAGAGCGACAGGGATCGGCAATCAGCCCCAGCATTTT. Translating it yields CASRATGIGNQPQHF.

To note about this clone: This specimen includes other DNA sequences encoding the same CDR3. The chain joins TRBV7-2 to TRBJ2-5; TRBD2 matches at 10 bases. Trimming took 3 bases from V and 2 from J; bases not matched to a gene: 0. The CDR3 totals 14 residues. Germline lookup yields CDR1 SGHTA and CDR2 FQGNSA. The CDR3 is CASSLTSGQETQYF. The CDR3 coding sequence is TGTGCCAGCAGCTTGACTAGCGGGCAAGAGACCCAGTACTTC. The complete variable domain, with remaining parts taken from reference TRBV7-2 and TRBJ2-5, reads GAGVSQSPSNKVTEKGKDVELRCDPISGHTALYWYRQSLGQGLEFLIYFQGNSAPDKSGLPSDRFSAERTGGSVSTLTIQRTQQEDSAVYLCASSLTSGQETQYFGPGTRLLVL.

J is TRBJ1-3 and V is TRBV18, with a tentative D call TRBD1 (6 bases). The germline V gene has CDR1 KGHSH and CDR2 LQKENI. CDR3 length equals 16 residues. Deletions cut 4 bases from V and 0 bases from J, with 13 bases between. The CDR3 region has the DNA TGTGCCAGCTCACTACCGACAGGATACTCTGGAAACACCATATATTTT. This sequence encodes CASSLPTGYSGNTIYF.

The chain links TRBV27 to TRBJ2-2; a possible D gene is TRBD1 (5 bases). Germline V lookup: CDR1 MNHEY, CDR2 SMNVEV (reference sequence). V was pared by 8 bases and J by 2 bases, with 12 bases between. The CDR3 is 14 amino acids. The CDR3 loop is CASSLGHNTGELFF. DNA for the CDR3: TGTGCCAGCTCCCTTGGACATAACACCGGGGAGCTGTTTTTT.

This clone was recorded only once. This chain connects TRBV7-9 to TRBJ1-2; 10 nucleotides align to TRBD1. The CDR3 contains 18 residues. V was clipped by 1 base and J by 6 bases; unmatched bases: 14. CDR1 SEHNR and CDR2 FQNEAQ come from the germline V gene (reference sequence). The CDR3 sequence: CASSLVAGTGALGDGYTF. For the CDR3, the DNA is TGTGCCAGCAGCTTAGTAGCCGGGACAGGGGCATTGGGCGATGGCTACACCTTC.

The chain employs TRBV10-3 and TRBJ1-2; 7 nucleotides match TRBD1. The CDR3 is made up of 13 amino acids. V lost 6 bases and J lost 5; bases outside the gene matches: 6. Germline V gene sequence: CDR1 ENHRY, CDR2 SYGVKD. CDR3 nucleotide sequence: TGTGCCATCAGGGAGACAGGGTGGTATGGCTACACCTTC. The encoded protein is CAIRETGWYGYTF.

The V and J genes are TRBV6-1 and TRBJ2-3; TRBD1 matches at 9 bases. V gave up 3 bases and J gave up 1 base; unmatched junction bases: 2. Per the germline V gene, CDR1 is MNHNS and CDR2 is SASEGT. The CDR3 runs 15 residues. In DNA, the CDR3 is TGTGCCAGCAGTGACGGACAGGGGCGCACAGATACGCAGTATTTT. Amino acids: CASSDGQGRTDTQYF.

The chain uses TRBV7-6 and TRBJ1-1; D possibly corresponds to TRBD1 (6 bases). V lost 5 bases and J lost 0, with 13 bases in between. The CDR3 extends over 15 amino acids. Per the germline V gene, CDR1 is SGHVS and CDR2 is FNYEAQ. The CDR3 bases are TGTGCCAGCAGCCCCCGACAGGATTTGAACACTGAAGCTTTCTTT. It codes for CASSPRQDLNTEAFF.

This chain joins TRBV28 and TRBJ2-3, with TRBD1 identical over 10 bases. Germline V gene data show CDR1 as MDHEN and CDR2 as SYDVKM. V trimming: 6 bases; J trimming: 7 bases; junction bases outside the gene matches: 7. The CDR3 has 14 residues. For the CDR3, the DNA is TGTGCCAGCAGAAAGGGACAGGGGACGAATACGCAGTATTTT. It translates to CASRKGQGTNTQYF.

This chain links TRBV19 with TRBJ2-7; TRBD2 agrees at 10 bases. The CDR3 covers 14 residues. The trim removed 0 bases at V and 10 bases at J, leaving 6 bases unmatched. The germline CDR1 and CDR2 sequences are LNHDA and SQIVND (reference sequence). DNA for the CDR3: TGTGCCAGTAGTATAGATTGGGCTAGCGGGAGACAGTACTTC. It encodes CASSIDWASGRQYF.

Here the CDR3 reads CASSEGGDTEAFF. For the CDR3, the DNA is TGTGCCAGCTCAGAAGGGGGAGACACTGAAGCTTTCTTT. The chain combines TRBV18 with TRBJ1-1; the D gene is possibly TRBD1 (6 bases). V gave up 5 bases and J gave up 3 bases, with 10 bases separating them. The CDR3 spans 13 residues. Germline loops: CDR1 KGHSH, CDR2 LQKENI.